This entry lists 9 T cell receptor beta chains sequenced from one sample in a study of cytomegalovirus exposure and HLA in healthy donors. With 60 Vbeta and 13 Jbeta primers, the PCR was carried out. Here immunoSEQ multiplex PCR was the method, and the copy in TCRdb shows in-frame clones only, minus some. The sample comprises approximately 85,000 clones, roughly 77% of which are singletons, and 5.5% to 8% rests with the top ten. The source material was PBMCs. Every receptor here comes from a man in his thirties or forties in good health and CMV-seronegative.

The chain links TRBV5-6 to TRBJ2-7; 9 bases map to TRBD1. Germline CDR1 is SGHDT and CDR2 is YYEEEE. V lost 4 bases, J lost 5 bases, and 10 bases stayed unmatched. This CDR3 spans 15 amino acids. CDR3 coding DNA: TGTGCCAGCAGCCTCCGGGACAGGGTCGGGCACGAGCAGTACTTC. It specifies CASSLRDRVGHEQYF.

This clone was observed a few times. V and J are TRBV10-3 and TRBJ2-2; maybe TRBD2 (6 bases). Germline V gives CDR1 ENHRY, CDR2 SYGVKD. V was cut by 9 bases and J by 5 bases, with 16 bases left in between. The CDR3 consists of 14 residues. As DNA, the CDR3 is TGTGCCATAGGAGGGGAAGATCGGACCGGGGAGCTGTTTTTT. This codes for CAIGGEDRTGELFF.

The chain links TRBV7-6 to TRBJ2-1, with 9 bases fitting TRBD2. The CDR3 has 16 residues. Germline CDR1 and CDR2: SGHVS and FNYEAQ. With 1 base clipped from V and 9 bases from J, the junction kept 10 bases outside the gene matches. The chain's CDR3 is CASSLVSAGGPGEQFF. In DNA, the CDR3 is TGTGCCAGCAGCTTAGTATCCGCGGGAGGGCCCGGTGAGCAGTTCTTC. Looking up the rest from reference TRBV7-6 and TRBJ2-1 gives the full variable domain: GAGVSQSPRYKVTKRGQDVALRCDPISGHVSLYWYRQALGQGPEFLTYFNYEAQQDKSGLPNDRFSAERPEGSISTLTIQRTEQRDSAMYRCASSLVSAGGPGEQFFGPGTRLTVL.

There are a few counts of this clone. The chain couples TRBV18 to TRBJ2-7, with 8 bases matching TRBD1. The CDR3 covers 16 residues. V trimming: 3 bases; J trimming: 3 bases; junction bases outside the gene matches: 10. The germline V gene has CDR1 KGHSH and CDR2 LQKENI. CDR3 in DNA: TGTGCCAGCTCACCGCTGGACAGGGTGATTAGCTACGAGCAGTACTTC. This translates into CASSPLDRVISYEQYF.

This rearrangement joins TRBV19 to TRBJ1-1; tentatively, D is TRBD1 (6 bases). Deletions cut 1 base from V and 4 bases from J, with 10 bases between. CDR3 length: 14 amino acids. Germline assignment: CDR1 LNHDA and CDR2 SQIVND (reference sequence). CDR3 region: CASSIVGASTEAFF. CDR3 DNA sequence: TGTGCCAGTAGTATAGTGGGGGCGAGCACTGAAGCTTTCTTT.

This chain joins TRBV10-1 and TRBJ2-3, with D possibly matching TRBD1 (6 bases). The germline CDR1 and CDR2 sequences are WNHNN and SYGVQD (reference sequence). This CDR3 is built from 15 residues. V lost 4 bases and J 5 bases, leaving 16 bases between the germline ends. CDR3 in amino acids: CASSAERAGVDTQYF. For the CDR3, the DNA is TGCGCCAGCAGTGCCGAGAGGGCAGGGGTAGATACGCAGTATTTT.

The chain combines TRBV30 with TRBJ1-2; 7 nucleotides match TRBD1. The germline CDR1 and CDR2 sequences are GTSNPN and SVGIG (reference sequence). The CDR3 runs to 15 residues. Trimming cost V 1 base and J 2 bases; bases outside gene matches: 7. The CDR3 nucleotides read TGTGCCTGGAGTGCAGACAGGGTTACGAACTATGGCTACACCTTC. The encoded protein is CAWSADRVTNYGYTF.

CDR3 in amino acids: CAWAPDRYTEAFF. The CDR3 DNA follows: TGTGCCTGGGCCCCAGACAGGTACACTGAAGCTTTCTTT. V is TRBV30 and J is TRBJ1-1, with D possibly TRBD1 on 6 matching bases. The CDR3 is 13 amino acids. Trimming left V 5 bases short and J 3 bases short, with 13 bases between. The germline gives CDR1 GTSNPN, CDR2 SVGIG (reference sequence).

The J gene is TRBJ2-3, the V gene TRBV7-2, with 8 bases matching TRBD2. J lost 4 bases, V lost 1 base, and 7 bases had no gene match. The CDR3 extends over 16 amino acids. The germline gives CDR1 SGHTA, CDR2 FQGNSA. This CDR3 is CASSLVSGSLPDTQYF. Here the CDR3 DNA reads TGTGCCAGCAGCTTAGTGAGCGGGAGCCTCCCAGATACGCAGTATTTT. Looking up the rest from reference TRBV7-2 and TRBJ2-3 gives the full variable domain: GAGVSQSPSNKVTEKGKDVELRCDPISGHTALYWYRQSLGQGLEFLIYFQGNSAPDKSGLPSDRFSAERTGGSVSTLTIQRTQQEDSAVYLCASSLVSGSLPDTQYFGPGTRLTVL.